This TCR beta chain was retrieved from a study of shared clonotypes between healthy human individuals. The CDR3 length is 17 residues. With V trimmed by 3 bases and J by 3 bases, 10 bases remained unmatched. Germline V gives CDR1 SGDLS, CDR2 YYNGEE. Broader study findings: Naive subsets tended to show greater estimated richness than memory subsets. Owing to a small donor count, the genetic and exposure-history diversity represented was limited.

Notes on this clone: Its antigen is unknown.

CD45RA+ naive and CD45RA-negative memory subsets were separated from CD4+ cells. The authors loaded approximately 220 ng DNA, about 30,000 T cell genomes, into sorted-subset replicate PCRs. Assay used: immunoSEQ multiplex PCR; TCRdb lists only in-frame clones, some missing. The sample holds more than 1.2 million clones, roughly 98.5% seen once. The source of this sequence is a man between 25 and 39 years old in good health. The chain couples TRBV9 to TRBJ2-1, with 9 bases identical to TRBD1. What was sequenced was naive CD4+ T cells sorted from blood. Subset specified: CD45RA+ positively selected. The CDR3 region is CASSAAQTGGHYNEQFF. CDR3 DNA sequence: TGTGCCAGCAGCGCCGCTCAGACAGGGGGACACTACAATGAGCAGTTCTTC. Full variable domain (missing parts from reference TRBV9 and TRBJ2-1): DSGVTQTPKHLITATGQRVTLRCSPRSGDLSVYWYQQSLDQGLQFLIQYYNGEERAKGNILERFSAQQFPDLHSELNLSSLELGDSALYFCASSAAQTGGHYNEQFFGPGTRLTVL.